Presented here are 11 T cell receptor beta chains from one specimen sequenced in a study of shared clonotypes between healthy human individuals. Sequencing was performed with immunoSEQ multiplex PCR; in TCRdb, only in-frame clones are kept and a portion is missing. The sample shows 600,000 to 750,000 clones, about three quarters of them seen only once. What was sequenced was memory CD4+ T cells sorted from blood. Subset indicated: CD45RA-negative fraction. These receptors originate from a woman younger than 45 in good health.

This clone was seen only once. This rearrangement joins TRBV7-9 to TRBJ2-3, with a possible D match to TRBD2 (6 bases). V was shortened by 5 bases and J by 6 bases, with 12 bases between the two germline ends. The germline gives CDR1 SEHNR, CDR2 FQNEAQ (reference sequence). CDR3 length: 13 residues. In nucleotides, the CDR3 is TGTGCCAGCAGCCAAGGGACTCCTGATACGCAGTATTTT. Translating it yields CASSQGTPDTQYF.

The chain links TRBV5-1 to TRBJ2-1; possibly TRBD2 for D (5 bases). CDR1 is SGHRS and CDR2 is YFSETQ in the germline V gene. The V gene lost 4 bases and the J gene lost 6 bases, with 11 bases spanning the gap. This CDR3 has 13 residues. The CDR3 coding sequence is TGCGCCAGCAGCCTCGGACTGCTCAATGAGCAGTTCTTC. Residues: CASSLGLLNEQFF.

A few counts support this clone. This chain uses TRBV28 with TRBJ1-5; D might be TRBD1 (5 bases). The CDR3 consists of 15 residues. Germline V lookup: CDR1 MDHEN, CDR2 SYDVKM. V was clipped by 6 bases and J by 0 bases, with 12 bases between them. The CDR3, as DNA: TGTGCCAGCAGGTGGGGGGACCATAGCAATCAGCCCCAGCATTTT. Its protein is CASRWGDHSNQPQHF.

The chain has TRBV6-6 and TRBJ1-3; possible D gene TRBD1, 5 bases. The CDR3 is 14 residues long. Germline V CDR1 and CDR2: MNHNY, SVGAGI (reference sequence). Trimming took 6 bases from V and 4 from J, leaving 13 bases between them. The CDR3 DNA follows: TGTGCCAGCAGAGGGACGGCCGCAGGAAACACCATATATTTT. Amino acids: CASRGTAAGNTIYF.

The V call is TRBV29-1, the J call TRBJ2-5; maybe TRBD2 (5 bases). The V gene's germline CDR1 is SQVTM and CDR2 ANQGSEA. The CDR3 spans 13 residues. V was pared by 4 bases and J by 1 base, with 10 bases between. The CDR3 DNA is TGCAGCGTTGCCTCGGGATTCCAAGAGACCCAGTACTTC. Protein product: CSVASGFQETQYF.

This chain joins TRBV6-5 and TRBJ1-4; D not certain. The V and J ends lost 5 bases and 6 bases respectively, with 10 bases between them. Germline lookup yields CDR1 MNHEY and CDR2 SVGAGI. This CDR3 is 13 amino acids long. The CDR3, as DNA: TGTGCCAGCAGTCGGACCGGGTATGAAAAACTGTTTTTT. It codes for CASSRTGYEKLFF.

The rearrangement uses TRBV28 and TRBJ2-5; 9 bases map to TRBD2. The V segment lost 7 bases and the J segment 3 bases; nucleotides outside the gene matches: 6. Germline lookup yields CDR1 MDHEN and CDR2 SYDVKM. CDR3 size: 14 residues. CDR3 in DNA: TGTGCCAGCAATGACAGCGGGGGGAAAGAGACCCAGTACTTC. The encoded protein is CASNDSGGKETQYF.

This rearrangement joins TRBV15 to TRBJ1-1; D unresolved. V lost 5 bases, J lost 2 bases, and 12 bases lay in between. CDR3 length: 14 amino acids. CDR1 and CDR2 from the germline V gene are LNHNV and YYDKDF (reference sequence). CDR3 region: CATSSRRDNTEAFF. CDR3 bases: TGTGCCACCAGCTCCAGAAGAGACAACACTGAAGCTTTCTTT. Based on the CDR3 plus reference TRBV15 and TRBJ1-1, the full variable domain is DAMVIQNPRYQVTQFGKPVTLSCSQTLNHNVMYWYQQKSSQAPKLLFHYYDKDFNNEADTPDNFQSRRPNTSFCFLDIRSPGLGDTAMYLCATSSRRDNTEAFFGQGTRLTVV.

V is TRBV7-6 and J is TRBJ2-1; 8 nucleotides agree with TRBD2. Germline CDR1 and CDR2: SGHVS and FNYEAQ. This CDR3 contains 16 residues. J was trimmed by 3 bases and V by 2 bases; bases with no gene match: 6. The CDR3 here is CASSLSQAGVYNEQFF. The CDR3 DNA follows: TGTGCCAGCAGCTTATCCCAAGCGGGAGTCTACAATGAGCAGTTCTTC.

A single count supports this clone. V is TRBV7-2 and J is TRBJ2-7, with D perhaps being TRBD1 or TRBD2 (5 bases each). Germline CDR1 SGHTA, CDR2 FQGNSA. Trimming took off 1 base at V and 4 bases at J, with 11 bases between the two ends. This CDR3 has 14 amino acids. The CDR3 spells CASSLGGSGYEQYF. CDR3 DNA: TGTGCCAGCAGCTTAGGGGGGAGTGGTTACGAGCAGTACTTC.

This clone came up a few times. The sample has other DNA sequences that encode this CDR3 too. The V gene is TRBV5-1, the J gene TRBJ2-3; D ambiguous. Germline V gene lookup returns CDR1 SGHRS and CDR2 YFSETQ. V dropped 2 bases and J dropped 3 bases, with 7 bases sitting between them. This CDR3 has 13 residues. The CDR3 reads CASSFGQTDTQYF. CDR3 nucleotide sequence: TGCGCCAGCAGCTTCGGGCAGACAGATACGCAGTATTTT.